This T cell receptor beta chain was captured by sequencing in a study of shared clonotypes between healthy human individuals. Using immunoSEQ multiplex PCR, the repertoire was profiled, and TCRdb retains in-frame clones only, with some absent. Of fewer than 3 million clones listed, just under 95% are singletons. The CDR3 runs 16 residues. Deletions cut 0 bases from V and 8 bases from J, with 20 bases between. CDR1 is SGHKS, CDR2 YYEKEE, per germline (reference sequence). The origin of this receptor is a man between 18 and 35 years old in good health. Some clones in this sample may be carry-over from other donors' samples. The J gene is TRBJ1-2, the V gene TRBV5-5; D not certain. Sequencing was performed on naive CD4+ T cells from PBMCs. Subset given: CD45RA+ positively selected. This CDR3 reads CASSLGGYAGISGYTF. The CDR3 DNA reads TGTGCCAGCAGCTTGGGAGGGTATGCGGGAATCTCGGGCTACACCTTC.